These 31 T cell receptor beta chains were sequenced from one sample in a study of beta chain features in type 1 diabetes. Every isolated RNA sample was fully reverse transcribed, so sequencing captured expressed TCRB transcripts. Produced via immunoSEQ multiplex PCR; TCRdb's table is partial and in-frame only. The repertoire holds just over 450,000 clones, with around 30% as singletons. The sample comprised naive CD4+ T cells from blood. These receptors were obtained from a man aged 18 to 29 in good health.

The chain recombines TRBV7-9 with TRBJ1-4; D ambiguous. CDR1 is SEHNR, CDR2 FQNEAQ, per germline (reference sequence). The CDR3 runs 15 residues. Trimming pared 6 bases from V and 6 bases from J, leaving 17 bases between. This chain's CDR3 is CASSYGRTLDEKLFF. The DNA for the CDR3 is TGTGCCAGCAGTTACGGCAGGACCCTGGATGAAAAACTGTTTTTT.

The CDR3 sequence: CASTGSSYNEQFF. The CDR3 coding sequence is TGTGCCAGTACAGGGAGCTCCTACAATGAGCAGTTCTTC. This chain uses TRBV28 with TRBJ2-1; possibly TRBD1 for D (6 bases). V gave up 9 bases and J gave up 0 bases, with 9 bases separating them. This CDR3 comprises 13 residues. In germline, CDR1 is MDHEN, CDR2 SYDVKM.

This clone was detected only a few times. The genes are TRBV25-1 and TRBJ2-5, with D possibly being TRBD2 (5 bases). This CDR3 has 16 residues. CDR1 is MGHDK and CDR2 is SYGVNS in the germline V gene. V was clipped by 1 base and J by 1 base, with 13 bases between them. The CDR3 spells CASSESGIRFQETQYF. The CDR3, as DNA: TGTGCCAGCAGTGAATCGGGGATACGATTCCAAGAGACCCAGTACTTC.

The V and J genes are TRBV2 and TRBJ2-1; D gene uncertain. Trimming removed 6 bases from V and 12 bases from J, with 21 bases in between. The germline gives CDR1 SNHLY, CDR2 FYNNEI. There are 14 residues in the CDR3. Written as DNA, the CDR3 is TGTGCCAGCAGGACCAGAGAGGAGAGGCTGGCGCAGTTCTTC. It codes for CASRTREERLAQFF.

The CDR3 spells CASRTSGLYEQYF. The CDR3 bases are TGTGCCAGCCGGACTAGCGGCCTCTACGAGCAGTACTTC. This sequence joins TRBV2 and TRBJ2-7, with 10 nucleotides matching TRBD2. Germline V gives CDR1 SNHLY, CDR2 FYNNEI. Trimming took 8 bases from V and 3 from J; bases not matched to a gene: 4. The CDR3 is 13 residues long.

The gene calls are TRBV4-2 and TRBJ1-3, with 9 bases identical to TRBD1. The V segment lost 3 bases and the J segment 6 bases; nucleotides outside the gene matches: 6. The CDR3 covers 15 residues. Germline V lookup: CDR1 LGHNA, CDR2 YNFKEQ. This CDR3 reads CASSQTGQGPNTIYF. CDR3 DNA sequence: TGTGCCAGCAGCCAGACGGGACAGGGCCCAAACACCATATATTTT.

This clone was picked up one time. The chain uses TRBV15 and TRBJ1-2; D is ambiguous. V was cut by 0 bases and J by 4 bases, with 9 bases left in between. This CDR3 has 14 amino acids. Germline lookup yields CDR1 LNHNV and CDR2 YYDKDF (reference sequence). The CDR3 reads CATSRDRNSYGYTF. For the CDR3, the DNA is TGTGCCACCAGCAGAGATAGGAACTCCTATGGCTACACCTTC.

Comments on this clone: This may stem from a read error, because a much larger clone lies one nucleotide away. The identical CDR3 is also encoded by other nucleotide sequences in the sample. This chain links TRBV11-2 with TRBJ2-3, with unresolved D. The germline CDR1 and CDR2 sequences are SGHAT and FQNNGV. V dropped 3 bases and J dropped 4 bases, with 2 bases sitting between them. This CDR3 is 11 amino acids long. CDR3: CASSLADTQYF. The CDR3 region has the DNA TGTGCCAGCAGCTTGGCAGATACGCAGTATTTT.

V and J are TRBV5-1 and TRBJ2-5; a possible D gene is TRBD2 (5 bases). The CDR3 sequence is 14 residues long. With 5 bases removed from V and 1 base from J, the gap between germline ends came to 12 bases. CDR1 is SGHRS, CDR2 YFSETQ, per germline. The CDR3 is CASSYFGVQETQYF. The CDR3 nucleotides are TGCGCCAGCAGTTATTTCGGGGTCCAAGAGACCCAGTACTTC.

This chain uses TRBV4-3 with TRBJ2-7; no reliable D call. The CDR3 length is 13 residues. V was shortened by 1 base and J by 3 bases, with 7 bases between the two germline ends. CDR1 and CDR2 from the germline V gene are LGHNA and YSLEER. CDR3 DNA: TGCGCCAGCAGCCAAGTTGTGGGCTACGAGCAGTACTTC. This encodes CASSQVVGYEQYF.

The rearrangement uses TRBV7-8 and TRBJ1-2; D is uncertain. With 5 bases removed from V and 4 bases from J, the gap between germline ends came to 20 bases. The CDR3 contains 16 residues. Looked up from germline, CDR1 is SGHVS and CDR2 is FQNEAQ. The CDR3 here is CASSPGSGEAIYGYTF. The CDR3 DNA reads TGTGCCAGCAGCCCCGGGTCCGGGGAGGCAATCTATGGCTACACCTTC.

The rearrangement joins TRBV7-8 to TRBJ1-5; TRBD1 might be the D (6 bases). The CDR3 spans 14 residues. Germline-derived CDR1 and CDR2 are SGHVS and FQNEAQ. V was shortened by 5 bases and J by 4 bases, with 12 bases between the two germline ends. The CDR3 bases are TGTGCCAGCAGCGCAGGGACACGGAATCAGCCCCAGCATTTT. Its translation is CASSAGTRNQPQHF.

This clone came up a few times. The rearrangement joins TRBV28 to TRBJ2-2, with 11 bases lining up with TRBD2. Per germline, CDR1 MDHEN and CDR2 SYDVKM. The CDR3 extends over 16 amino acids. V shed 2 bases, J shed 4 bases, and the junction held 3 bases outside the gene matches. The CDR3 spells CASSLPGLAGTGELFF. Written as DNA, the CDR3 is TGTGCCAGCAGTTTACCCGGACTAGCGGGCACCGGGGAGCTGTTTTTT.

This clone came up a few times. The DNA of the CDR3 is TGTGCCAGCATCCGACAGGGTCCCTACGAGCAGTACTTC. Translating gives CASIRQGPYEQYF. The chain couples TRBV28 to TRBJ2-7; 7 bases map to TRBD1. Germline-derived CDR1 and CDR2 are MDHEN and SYDVKM. The V and J ends lost 7 bases and 2 bases, in that order; junction bases with no gene match: 5. This CDR3 region has 13 residues. The entire variable domain, with the rest obtained from reference TRBV28 and TRBJ2-7, is as follows: DVKVTQSSRYLVKRTGEKVFLECVQDMDHENMFWYRQDPGLGLRLIYFSYDVKMKEKGDIPEGYSVSREKKERFSLILESASTNQTSMYLCASIRQGPYEQYFGPGTRLTVT.

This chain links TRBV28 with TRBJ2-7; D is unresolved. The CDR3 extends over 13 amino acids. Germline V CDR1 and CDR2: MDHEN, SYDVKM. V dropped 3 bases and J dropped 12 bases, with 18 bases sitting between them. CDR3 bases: TGTGCCAGCAGTTTGACTGGCCCCCGCACGCGGTACTTC. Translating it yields CASSLTGPRTRYF.

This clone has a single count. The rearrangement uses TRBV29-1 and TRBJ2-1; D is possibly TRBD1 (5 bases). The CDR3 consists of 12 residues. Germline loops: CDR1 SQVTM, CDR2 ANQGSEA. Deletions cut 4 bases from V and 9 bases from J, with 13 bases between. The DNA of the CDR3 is TGCAGCGTTGTGGGCAGGGCGACTGAGCAGTTCTTC. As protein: CSVVGRATEQFF.

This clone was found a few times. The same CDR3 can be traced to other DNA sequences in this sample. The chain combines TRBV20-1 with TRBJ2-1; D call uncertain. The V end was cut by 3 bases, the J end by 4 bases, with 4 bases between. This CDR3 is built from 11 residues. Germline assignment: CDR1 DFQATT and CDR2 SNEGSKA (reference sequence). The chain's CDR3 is CSASGYNEQFF. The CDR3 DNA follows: TGCAGTGCTAGCGGATACAATGAGCAGTTCTTC.

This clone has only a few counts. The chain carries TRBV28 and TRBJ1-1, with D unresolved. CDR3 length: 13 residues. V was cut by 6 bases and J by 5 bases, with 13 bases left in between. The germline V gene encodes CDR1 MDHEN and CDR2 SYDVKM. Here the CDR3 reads CASRLHGGTEAFF. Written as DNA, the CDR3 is TGTGCCAGCAGGCTCCACGGTGGGACTGAAGCTTTCTTT.

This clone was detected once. The DNA of the CDR3 is TGTGCCAGCAGTTTTGGGCTAGCGGGATCTTACGAGCAGTACTTC. Encoded protein: CASSFGLAGSYEQYF. This chain joins TRBV28 and TRBJ2-7, with 9 bases matching TRBD2. This CDR3 is 15 amino acids long. Trimming at V came to 3 bases and at J to 4 bases, leaving 7 bases not matched to a gene. Germline loops: CDR1 MDHEN, CDR2 SYDVKM.

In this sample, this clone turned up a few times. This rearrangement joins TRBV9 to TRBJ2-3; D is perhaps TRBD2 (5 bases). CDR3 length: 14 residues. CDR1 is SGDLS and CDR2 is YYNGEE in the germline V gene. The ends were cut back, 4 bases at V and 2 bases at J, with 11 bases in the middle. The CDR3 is CASSLSGHTDTQYF. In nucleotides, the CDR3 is TGTGCCAGCAGCTTAAGCGGCCACACAGATACGCAGTATTTT.

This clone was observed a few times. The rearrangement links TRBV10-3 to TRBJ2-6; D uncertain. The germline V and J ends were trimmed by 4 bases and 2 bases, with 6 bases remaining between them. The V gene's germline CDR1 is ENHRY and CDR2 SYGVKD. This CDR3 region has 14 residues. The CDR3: CAISGRAGANVLTF. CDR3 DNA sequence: TGTGCCATCAGTGGTAGGGCTGGGGCCAACGTCCTGACTTTC.

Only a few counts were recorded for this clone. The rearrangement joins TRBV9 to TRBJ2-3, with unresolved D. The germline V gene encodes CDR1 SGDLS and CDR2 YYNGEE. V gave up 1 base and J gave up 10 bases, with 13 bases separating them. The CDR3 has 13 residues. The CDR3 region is CASSVLPSLPQYF. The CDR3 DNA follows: TGTGCCAGCAGCGTACTTCCATCTCTTCCGCAGTATTTT.

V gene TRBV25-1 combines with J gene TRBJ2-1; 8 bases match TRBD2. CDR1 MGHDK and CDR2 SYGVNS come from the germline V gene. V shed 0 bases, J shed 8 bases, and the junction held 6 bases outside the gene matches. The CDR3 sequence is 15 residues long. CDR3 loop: CASSEYRAGVHEQFF. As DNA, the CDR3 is TGTGCCAGCAGTGAATATCGAGCGGGAGTTCATGAGCAGTTCTTC.

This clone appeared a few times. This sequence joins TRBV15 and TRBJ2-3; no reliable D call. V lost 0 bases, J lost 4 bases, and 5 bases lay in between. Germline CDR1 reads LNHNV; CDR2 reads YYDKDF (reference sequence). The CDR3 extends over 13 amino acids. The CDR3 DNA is TGTGCCACCAGCAGAGATTCAGCAGATACGCAGTATTTT. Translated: CATSRDSADTQYF.

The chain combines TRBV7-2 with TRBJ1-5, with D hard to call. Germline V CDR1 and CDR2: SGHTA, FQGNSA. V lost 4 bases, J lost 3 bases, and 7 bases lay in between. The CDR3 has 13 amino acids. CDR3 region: CASSSSYNQPQHF. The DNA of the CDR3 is TGTGCCAGCAGCTCTTCTTACAATCAGCCCCAGCATTTT.

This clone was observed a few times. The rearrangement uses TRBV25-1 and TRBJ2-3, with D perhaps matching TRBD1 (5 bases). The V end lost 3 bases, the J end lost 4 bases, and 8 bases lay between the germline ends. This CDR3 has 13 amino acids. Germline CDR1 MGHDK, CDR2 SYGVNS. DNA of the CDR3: TGTGCCAGCAGTGATAGCAGGGCAGATACGCAGTATTTT. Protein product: CASSDSRADTQYF.

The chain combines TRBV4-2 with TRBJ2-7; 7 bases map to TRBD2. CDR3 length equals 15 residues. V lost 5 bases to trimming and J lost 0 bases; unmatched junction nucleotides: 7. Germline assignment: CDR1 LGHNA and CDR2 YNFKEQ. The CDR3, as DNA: TGTGCCAGCAGCACAACTAGCGAGAGCTCCTACGAGCAGTACTTC. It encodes CASSTTSESSYEQYF.

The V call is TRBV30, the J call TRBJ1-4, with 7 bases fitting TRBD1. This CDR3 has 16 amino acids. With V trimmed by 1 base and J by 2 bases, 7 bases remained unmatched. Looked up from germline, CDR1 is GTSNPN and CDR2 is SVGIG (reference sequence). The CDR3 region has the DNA TGTGCCTGGAGTGGGGACAGTCGATCTACTAATGAAAAACTGTTTTTT. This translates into CAWSGDSRSTNEKLFF.

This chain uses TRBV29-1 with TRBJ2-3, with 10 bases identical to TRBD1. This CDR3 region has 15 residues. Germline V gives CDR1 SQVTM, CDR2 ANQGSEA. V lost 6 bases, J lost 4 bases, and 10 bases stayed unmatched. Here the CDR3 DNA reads TGCAGCGTCCTGGGACAGGGGCAGTTCCCAGATACGCAGTATTTT. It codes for CSVLGQGQFPDTQYF.

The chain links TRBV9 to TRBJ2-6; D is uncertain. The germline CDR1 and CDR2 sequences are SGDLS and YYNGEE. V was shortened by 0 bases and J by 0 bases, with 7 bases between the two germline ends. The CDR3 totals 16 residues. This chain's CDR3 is CASSVAFGSGANVLTF. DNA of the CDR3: TGTGCCAGCAGCGTAGCTTTCGGCTCTGGGGCCAACGTCCTGACTTTC.

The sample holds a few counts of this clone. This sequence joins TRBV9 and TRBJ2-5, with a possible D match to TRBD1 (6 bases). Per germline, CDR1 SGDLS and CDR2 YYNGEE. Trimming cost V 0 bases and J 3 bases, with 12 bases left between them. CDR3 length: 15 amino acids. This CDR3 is CASSVEMGTKETQYF. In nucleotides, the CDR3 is TGTGCCAGCAGCGTAGAGATGGGGACAAAAGAGACCCAGTACTTC.